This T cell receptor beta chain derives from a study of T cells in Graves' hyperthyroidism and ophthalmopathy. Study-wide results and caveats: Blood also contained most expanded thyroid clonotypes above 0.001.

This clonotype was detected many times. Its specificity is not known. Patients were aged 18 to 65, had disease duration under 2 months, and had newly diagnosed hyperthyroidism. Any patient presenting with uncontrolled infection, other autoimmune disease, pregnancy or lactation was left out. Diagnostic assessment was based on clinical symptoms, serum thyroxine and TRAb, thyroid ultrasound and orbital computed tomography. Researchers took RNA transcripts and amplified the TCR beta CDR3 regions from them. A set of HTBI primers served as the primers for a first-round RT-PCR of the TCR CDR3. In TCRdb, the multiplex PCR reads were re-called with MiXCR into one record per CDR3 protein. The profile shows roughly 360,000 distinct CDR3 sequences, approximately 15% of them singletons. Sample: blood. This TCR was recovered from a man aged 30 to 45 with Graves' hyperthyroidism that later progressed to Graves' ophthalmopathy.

CDR3 region: CASSYEILETQYF. In DNA form, the CDR3 reads TGTGCCAGCAGTTACGAGATCCTGGAGACCCAGTACTTC. The chain employs TRBV6-6 and TRBJ2-5; D unclear. V gave up 2 bases and J gave up 5 bases, with 9 bases separating them. The germline V gene has CDR1 MNHNY and CDR2 SVGAGI (reference sequence). The length of the CDR3 is 13 residues.